These T cell receptor beta chains were read from a single sample in a study of blood T cell repertoires in COVID-19. Assay: immunoSEQ multiplex PCR; the TCRdb copy retains only in-frame clones and omits some. Among more than 250,000 clones, 80% to 90% were seen once, and the ten largest hold about 2%. The specimen sequenced was PBMCs or T cells enriched from blood (not recorded which). The receptors shown here come from a man aged 30 to 45 who had recovered from COVID-19. Each CDR3 is given without its conserved first and last residue. A D gene is named only where the DNA matches it firmly.

D gene | J gene | V gene | CDR3 length | CDR3 protein
. | TRBJ2-3 | TRBV10-3 | 11 | AISEQGSDTQY
TRBD2 | TRBJ2-3 | TRBV10-1 | 15 | ASSEWIAGGNTDTQY
TRBD1 | TRBJ2-7 | TRBV5-6 | 13 | ASRFRGQGLHEQY
. | TRBJ2-7 | TRBV9 | 11 | ASSEGTVYEQY
TRBD1 | TRBJ1-2 | TRBV7-9 | 12 | ASSSGTGDYGYT
. | TRBJ2-5 | TRBV9 | 11 | ASSVRVRETQY
TRBD2 | TRBJ2-5 | TRBV5-1 | 14 | ASRKSSGGVQETQY
TRBD1 | TRBJ2-5 | TRBV11-2 | 12 | ASSSTGPGETQY
. | TRBJ2-3 | TRBV5-1 | 13 | ASSSGTGGADTQY
TRBD2 | TRBJ2-1 | TRBV11-3 | 11 | ASSSGGDNEQF
TRBD2 | TRBJ2-7 | TRBV7-2 | 12 | ASSPSSGAYEQY
TRBD1 | TRBJ2-7 | TRBV18 | 13 | ASSPGQGKPYEQY
. | TRBJ1-2 | TRBV7-3 | 10 | ASSLNRVGYT
TRBD1 | TRBJ2-7 | TRBV3-1/TRBV3-2 | 11 | ASSRGTGRVQY
. | TRBJ1-3 | TRBV4-2 | 13 | ASSQDTGSGNTIY
. | TRBJ2-7 | TRBV5-6 | 13 | ASSIGAGAPYEQY
TRBD2 | TRBJ2-7 | TRBV12-5 | 13 | ASGLVAGNRNEQY
. | TRBJ1-1 | TRBV6-5 | 12 | ASSYLQGYTEAF